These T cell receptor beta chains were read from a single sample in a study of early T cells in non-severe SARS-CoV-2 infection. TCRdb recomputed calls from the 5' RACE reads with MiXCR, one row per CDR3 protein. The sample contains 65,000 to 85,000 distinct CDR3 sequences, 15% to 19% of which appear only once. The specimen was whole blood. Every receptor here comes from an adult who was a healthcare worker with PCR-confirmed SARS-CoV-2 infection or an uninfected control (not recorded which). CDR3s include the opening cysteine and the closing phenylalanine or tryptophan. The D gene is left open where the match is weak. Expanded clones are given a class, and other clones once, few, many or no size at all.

TGCGCCAGCAGCCAAGTCGGGCTGGAGAAAGGTTCGCAGTATTTT	CASSQVGLEKGSQYF	-	TRBV4-1	few	TRBJ2-3
TGTGCCAGTAGTATAGCCCTAGCGGGAGGCCCTAGCACAGATACGCAGTATTTT	CASSIALAGGPSTDTQYF	TRBD2	TRBV19	many	TRBJ2-3
TGCGCCAGCAGCCCCAGCGGGGGGGCCCAAGAGACCCAGTACTTC	CASSPSGGAQETQYF	TRBD2	TRBV5-1	many	TRBJ2-5
TGTGCCAGCGGGAACGGGGCCGATAGCAATCAGCCCCAGCATTTT	CASGNGADSNQPQHF	-	TRBV9	few	TRBJ1-5
TGCAGTGCTAGAGAACGGGGGGCCTACAATGAGCAGTTCTTC	CSARERGAYNEQFF	TRBD2	TRBV20-1	few	TRBJ2-1
TGTGCCAGCTCACCCAACAGAAGGAACTATGGCTACACCTTC	CASSPNRRNYGYTF	-	TRBV18	few	TRBJ1-2
TGTGCCAGCTCTGGGGAGGGACAGGAGACTATGAACACTGAAGCTTTCTTT	CASSGEGQETMNTEAFF	TRBD1	TRBV6-5	many	TRBJ1-1
TGTGCCAGTAGACGGGGGCTTAGCACAGATACGCAGTATTTT	CASRRGLSTDTQYF	-	TRBV19	many	TRBJ2-3
TGTGCCAGCAGCTCAAGAACTGGGGCCAACGTCCTGACTTTC	CASSSRTGANVLTF	-	TRBV28	many	TRBJ2-6
TGCAGCGTACTCGACGATTACTATGGCTACACCTTC	CSVLDDYYGYTF	-	TRBV29-1	many	TRBJ1-2
TGCGCCAGCAGCTTTGGGACGGGGGGGTCCAATGAGCAGTTCTTC	CASSFGTGGSNEQFF	TRBD2	TRBV4-3	few	TRBJ2-1
TGTGCCAGCAGCTTAAGGGCCATCTATGAGAACACTGAAGCTTTCTTT	CASSLRAIYENTEAFF	-	TRBV7-8	few	TRBJ1-1
TGTGCCAGCAGCTTAGATACGTGGAGAGAGACCCAGTACTTC	CASSLDTWRETQYF	-	TRBV7-2	-	TRBJ2-5
TGCGCCAGCAGCGATGCTAACATTCAGTACTTC	CASSDANIQYF	-	TRBV5-1	many	TRBJ2-4
TGCAGTGCTAGGGACAGAAGGGGCAATCAGCCCCAGCATTTT	CSARDRRGNQPQHF	-	TRBV20-1	few	TRBJ1-5
TGTGCCAGCAGTTTAGGGGGGACCGATGAAAAACTGTTTTTT	CASSLGGTDEKLFF	-	TRBV28	few	TRBJ1-4
TGTGCCAGCAGCTTATGGTTAGGGGTTGAAGTTTTCTTT	CASSLWLGVEVFF	-	TRBV7-3	-	TRBJ1-1